These 19 T cell receptor beta chains originate from one sample sequenced in a study of T-cell memory formation after mild COVID-19. Each CDR3 protein gets one entry after TCRdb re-called the 5' RACE reads with MiXCR. The sample lists roughly 250,000 distinct CDR3 sequences, around 15% occurring once. The sequenced sample was PBMCs or a T cell subset sorted from them (not recorded which). Receptor source: a man younger than 35 who had mild COVID-19 (a few samples of this study predate the infection). Cell type and time point are not known.

This clonotype was seen a handful of times. The chain has TRBV2 and TRBJ2-1; 12 bases line up with TRBD2. The junction had 8 bases not matched to a gene; V was cut back by 6 bases and J by 8 bases. The germline gives CDR1 SNHLY, CDR2 FYNNEI. The CDR3 covers 15 residues. The CDR3 DNA follows: TGTGCCAGCAGGGGACTAGCGGGTGTGGGGGATGAGCAGTTCTTC. It codes for CASRGLAGVGDEQFF. Variable domain in full (rest from reference TRBV2 and TRBJ2-1): EPEVTQTPSHQVTQMGQEVILRCVPISNHLYFYWYRQILGQKVEFLVSFYNNEISEKSEIFDDQFSVERPDGSNFTLKIRSTKLEDSAMYFCASRGLAGVGDEQFFGPGTRLTVL.

The chain recombines TRBV7-9 with TRBJ2-5; tentative D call: TRBD2 (6 bases). This CDR3 is built from 16 residues. CDR1 is SEHNR, CDR2 FQNEAQ, per germline (reference sequence). Between the trimmed V and J ends, which lost 1 base and 4 bases, there was a span of 16 bases. The CDR3 nucleotides read TGTGCCAGCAGCTTAGACGGGACTCCTCGCCGAGAGACCCAGTACTTC. Translation: CASSLDGTPRRETQYF.

This clonotype was seen a few times. The chain recombines TRBV7-3 with TRBJ1-1, with D possibly matching TRBD1 (5 bases). The CDR3 length is 14 residues. Trimming left V 1 base short and J 4 bases short, with 10 bases between. CDR1 is SGHTA and CDR2 is FQGTGA in the germline V gene. This CDR3 reads CASSLNRLGTEAFF. CDR3 sequence (DNA): TGTGCCAGCAGCTTAAACAGGTTAGGCACTGAAGCTTTCTTT.

This sequence joins TRBV12-3 or TRBV12-4 and TRBJ2-7; D tentatively reads TRBD1 or TRBD2 (5 bases each). This CDR3 has 15 amino acids. Trimming took 6 bases from V and 5 from J, leaving 20 bases between them. CDR3 sequence: CASRLLTRGFHEQYF. For the CDR3, the DNA is TGTGCCAGCAGACTACTCACCCGGGGCTTCCACGAGCAGTACTTC.

V usage is TRBV20-1 and J usage is TRBJ2-1; 9 nucleotides match TRBD2. Germline lookup yields CDR1 DFQATT and CDR2 SNEGSKA (reference sequence). This CDR3 has 15 residues. V was clipped by 3 bases and J by 10 bases; unmatched bases: 13. This CDR3 reads CSARAGLAYLAEQFF. The CDR3 bases are TGCAGTGCTAGGGCAGGACTAGCGTATTTGGCGGAGCAGTTCTTC.

This rearrangement joins TRBV18 to TRBJ2-3, with 8 bases matching TRBD2. CDR1 and CDR2 (germline): KGHSH, LQKENI. V was clipped by 6 bases and J by 5 bases; unmatched bases: 16. This CDR3 has 17 amino acids. The CDR3 here is CASSKLPGGASRDTQYF. The CDR3 nucleotides are TGTGCCAGCTCTAAATTGCCGGGGGGGGCCTCAAGAGATACGCAGTATTTT.

This chain uses TRBV9 with TRBJ1-6, with 7 bases that match TRBD1. The V segment lost 4 bases and the J segment 2 bases; nucleotides outside the gene matches: 3. Germline CDR1 and CDR2: SGDLS and YYNGEE. This CDR3 region has 15 residues. In DNA, the CDR3 is TGTGCCAGCAGCCCCCAGGGGGCCTATAATTCACCCCTCCACTTT. The encoded protein is CASSPQGAYNSPLHF.

This clonotype was found a few times. This chain uses TRBV7-8 with TRBJ2-7; D is uncertain. The ends were cut back, 5 bases at V and 3 bases at J, with 14 bases in the middle. This CDR3 has 14 residues. Germline lookup yields CDR1 SGHVS and CDR2 FQNEAQ. The CDR3 reads CASSRDGTVYEQYV. Here the CDR3 DNA reads TGTGCCAGCAGCCGCGATGGTACCGTCTACGAGCAGTACGTC.

This clonotype was recorded many times. This chain links TRBV6-1 with TRBJ2-5; 12 positions match TRBD2. Trimming removed 6 bases from V and 4 bases from J; junction bases left unmatched: 6. CDR3 length: 15 residues. Germline lookup yields CDR1 MNHNS and CDR2 SASEGT. CDR3 sequence: CASSELAGGSETQYF. The DNA of the CDR3 is TGTGCCAGCAGCGAACTAGCGGGGGGATCAGAGACCCAGTACTTC.

V and J are TRBV10-3 and TRBJ2-1; no firm D call. The germline V gene has CDR1 ENHRY and CDR2 SYGVKD. V was shortened by 0 bases and J by 10 bases, with 7 bases between the two germline ends. The CDR3 length is 12 residues. The CDR3 region has the DNA TGTGCCATCAGTGAGTCCGAGAGGGAGCAGTTCTTC. Translating gives CAISESEREQFF.

This clonotype was seen repeatedly, ten times or more. This chain links TRBV10-3 with TRBJ2-7; 7 bases fit TRBD1. This CDR3 contains 14 residues. The V segment lost 4 bases and the J segment 7 bases; nucleotides outside the gene matches: 10. The germline V gene encodes CDR1 ENHRY and CDR2 SYGVKD. CDR3 sequence (DNA): TGTGCCATCAGTGGAAGAGGGGGCAGTGGAGAGCAGTACTTC. Encoded protein: CAISGRGGSGEQYF.

This sequence joins TRBV5-6 and TRBJ2-5; TRBD2 agrees at 8 bases. CDR1 and CDR2 (germline): SGHDT, YYEEEE. The ends lost 4 bases at V and 5 bases at J; junction bases unmatched: 7. This CDR3 has 14 amino acids. This chain's CDR3 is CASSDRGGHETQYF. The DNA for the CDR3 is TGTGCCAGCAGCGACCGGGGGGGCCACGAGACCCAGTACTTC.

The chain recombines TRBV5-5 with TRBJ2-5; no definite D call. The CDR3 runs to 19 residues. CDR1 is SGHKS and CDR2 is YYEKEE in the germline V gene (reference sequence). V gave up 1 base and J gave up 2 bases, with 24 bases separating them. CDR3 coding DNA: TGTGCCAGCAGCTTGACCCTCGACAATTTCCGGGCCGCACAAGAGACCCAGTACTTC. Its protein product is CASSLTLDNFRAAQETQYF.

This clonotype showed up just a few times. The chain recombines TRBV7-9 with TRBJ1-4; TRBD1 is a possible D gene (5 bases). The CDR3 spans 16 residues. V lost 1 base, J lost 5 bases, and 14 bases lay in between. Germline CDR1 reads SEHNR; CDR2 reads FQNEAQ (reference sequence). CDR3 sequence: CASSLVLSTVNEKLFF. The CDR3 nucleotides read TGTGCCAGCAGCTTAGTTCTTTCGACAGTCAATGAAAAACTGTTTTTT.

This rearrangement joins TRBV5-1 to TRBJ2-3, with 11 bases fitting TRBD1. Germline V gives CDR1 SGHRS, CDR2 YFSETQ. The CDR3 consists of 15 residues. J gave up 4 bases and V 4 bases, and 5 bases lay outside the gene matches. The CDR3 bases are TGCGCCAGCAGCCCCGGACAGGGGGCACCAGATACGCAGTATTTT. Its translation: CASSPGQGAPDTQYF.

This clonotype turned up a few times. The chain is built from TRBV5-1 and TRBJ2-5, with TRBD2 identical over 12 bases. J lost 3 bases, V lost 0 bases, and 0 bases had no gene match. This CDR3 contains 15 residues. Germline assignment: CDR1 SGHRS and CDR2 YFSETQ. The DNA for the CDR3 is TGCGCCAGCAGCTTGGGGACTAGCGGGGAAGAGACCCAGTACTTC. It yields the protein CASSLGTSGEETQYF.

The rearrangement uses TRBV2 and TRBJ2-3; 7 bases align to TRBD2. Germline V gives CDR1 SNHLY, CDR2 FYNNEI. This CDR3 is 16 amino acids long. After removal of 1 base from V and 0 bases from J, the junction contained 4 bases not matched to a gene. The CDR3 region is CASSEGGRGSTDTQYF. CDR3 nucleotide sequence: TGTGCCAGCAGTGAAGGAGGGCGGGGGAGCACAGATACGCAGTATTTT.

This clonotype was seen only a few times. V is TRBV6-2 or TRBV6-3 and J is TRBJ1-1, with 8 bases aligning to TRBD1. Germline V CDR1 and CDR2: MNHEY, SVGEGT. CDR3 size: 14 residues. Unmatched junction bases numbered 3, after V lost 6 bases and J lost 0 bases. This CDR3 reads CASRRTGLNTEAFF. The CDR3 nucleotides read TGTGCCAGCAGAAGGACAGGGTTGAACACTGAAGCTTTCTTT.

The chain carries TRBV5-1 and TRBJ1-6, with TRBD1 matching over 9 bases. Per germline, CDR1 SGHRS and CDR2 YFSETQ. The CDR3 extends over 16 amino acids. V lost 4 bases and J lost 7; bases outside the gene matches: 9. CDR3 amino acids: CASSPGPGQGNSPLHF. In nucleotides, the CDR3 is TGCGCCAGCAGCCCCGGGCCGGGACAGGGAAATTCACCCCTCCACTTT. Complete variable domain (other parts from reference TRBV5-1 and TRBJ1-6): KAGVTQTPRYLIKTRGQQVTLSCSPISGHRSVSWYQQTPGQGLQFLFEYFSETQRNKGNFPGRFSGRQFSNSRSEMNVSTLELGDSALYLCASSPGPGQGNSPLHFGNGTRLTVT.